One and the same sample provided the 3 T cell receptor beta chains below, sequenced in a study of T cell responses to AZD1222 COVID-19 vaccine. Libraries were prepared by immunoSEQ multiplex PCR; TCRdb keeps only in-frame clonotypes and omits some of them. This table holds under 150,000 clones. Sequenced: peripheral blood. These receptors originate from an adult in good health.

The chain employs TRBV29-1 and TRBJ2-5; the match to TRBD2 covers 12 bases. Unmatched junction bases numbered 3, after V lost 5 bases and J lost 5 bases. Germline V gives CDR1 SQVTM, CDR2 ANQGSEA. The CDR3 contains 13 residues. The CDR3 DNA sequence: TGCAGCGTTACTAGCGGGGGGCTGGAGACCCAGTACTTC. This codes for CSVTSGGLETQYF.

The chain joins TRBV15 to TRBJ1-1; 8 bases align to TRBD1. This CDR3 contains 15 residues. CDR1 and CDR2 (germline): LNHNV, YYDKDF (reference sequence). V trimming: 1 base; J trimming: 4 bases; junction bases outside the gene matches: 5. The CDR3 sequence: CATSRVGTGTTEAFF. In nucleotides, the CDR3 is TGTGCCACCAGCAGAGTGGGGACAGGCACCACTGAAGCTTTCTTT.

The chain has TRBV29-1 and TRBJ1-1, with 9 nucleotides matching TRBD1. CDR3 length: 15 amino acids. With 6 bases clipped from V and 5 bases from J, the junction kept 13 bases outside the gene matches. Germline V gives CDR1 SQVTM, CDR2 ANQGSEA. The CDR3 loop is CSVPGVGDRGTEAFF. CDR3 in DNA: TGCAGCGTCCCCGGAGTGGGCGACAGGGGGACTGAAGCTTTCTTT.